The 29 T cell receptor beta chains presented below share a single source sample, sequenced in a study of T cells and copy number aberrations in small-cell lung cancer. Produced via immunoSEQ multiplex PCR; TCRdb's table is partial and in-frame only. The data show 1,500 to 2,000 clones, roughly 80% seen once. Specimen: normal tissue next to the tumor. These receptors all stem from a man aged 55 to 69 with small cell lung cancer.

This clone has just a few counts. Different DNA sequences within this sample yield the same CDR3. CDR3 sequence: CASSTDSYEQYF. In DNA form, the CDR3 reads TGTGCCAGCAGCACTGACAGCTACGAGCAGTACTTC. V gene TRBV5-6 combines with J gene TRBJ2-7; D possibly corresponds to TRBD1 (5 bases). The V gene's germline CDR1 is SGHDT and CDR2 YYEEEE. Trimming cost V 4 bases and J 3 bases, with 8 bases left between them. This CDR3 is built from 12 residues.

The V and J genes are TRBV11-2 and TRBJ2-4; 7 nucleotides align to TRBD1. Germline assignment: CDR1 SGHAT and CDR2 FQNNGV. The CDR3 length is 16 residues. V was pared by 4 bases and J by 5 bases, with 11 bases of the junction left unmatched. CDR3 coding DNA: TGTGCCAGCAGCTCTGAATCACAGGGGAAGGAAAACATTCAGTACTTC. It yields the protein CASSSESQGKENIQYF.

The chain has TRBV5-5 and TRBJ1-2; no firm D call. CDR3 length equals 14 residues. Germline V gene sequence: CDR1 SGHKS, CDR2 YYEKEE (reference sequence). The V and J ends lost 0 bases and 2 bases respectively, with 8 bases between them. The CDR3 DNA is TGTGCCAGCAGCTTGGGGGGAATAAACTATGGCTACACCTTC. It codes for CASSLGGINYGYTF.

The chain combines TRBV5-4 with TRBJ1-2, with a weak D call TRBD1 (5 bases). This CDR3 contains 15 residues. Deletions cut 1 base from V and 0 bases from J, with 10 bases between. Germline CDR1 reads SGHNT; CDR2 reads YYREEE (reference sequence). The CDR3 is CASSLWGTSNYGYTF. The CDR3 DNA follows: TGTGCCAGCAGCTTGTGGGGGACGTCTAACTATGGCTACACCTTC.

The chain is built from TRBV28 and TRBJ1-2; D is possibly TRBD1 (6 bases). V lost 5 bases, J lost 5 bases, and 15 bases lay in between. The V gene's germline CDR1 is MDHEN and CDR2 SYDVKM. This CDR3 is 14 amino acids long. The CDR3 nucleotides are TGTGCCAGCAGTCCCCAGGGGATGCGGTATGGCTACACCTTC. Amino acids: CASSPQGMRYGYTF.

The chain joins TRBV7-2 to TRBJ1-2, with a possible D match to TRBD1 (5 bases). Between the trimmed V and J ends, which lost 2 bases and 7 bases, there was a span of 14 bases. This CDR3 comprises 14 residues. Germline loops: CDR1 SGHTA, CDR2 FQGNSA. CDR3 amino acids: CASSLSTGQGGYTF. The CDR3 nucleotides read TGTGCCAGCAGCTTATCGACGGGGCAGGGTGGCTACACCTTC.

The chain recombines TRBV5-1 with TRBJ2-7; 8 bases are shared with TRBD2. Unmatched junction bases numbered 16, after V lost 7 bases and J lost 7 bases. Germline V gene lookup returns CDR1 SGHRS and CDR2 YFSETQ. CDR3 size: 15 residues. The CDR3 region is CASQLGTRRFGEQYF. As DNA, the CDR3 is TGCGCCAGCCAACTCGGGACTAGAAGATTCGGGGAGCAGTACTTC.

This clone was observed once. The chain combines TRBV5-1 with TRBJ1-4; D is uncertain. V was trimmed by 2 bases and J by 11 bases, leaving 13 bases between them. CDR1 and CDR2 from the germline V gene are SGHRS and YFSETQ. CDR3 length equals 13 residues. CDR3 nucleotides: TGCGCCAGCAGCTTAAGGACCGATGGCAAACTGTTTTTT. Protein product: CASSLRTDGKLFF.

J is TRBJ2-5 and V is TRBV5-1, with 10 bases that match TRBD1. The CDR3 covers 14 residues. Trimming cost V 4 bases and J 5 bases; bases outside gene matches: 5. The germline gives CDR1 SGHRS, CDR2 YFSETQ. CDR3 coding DNA: TGCGCCAGCAGCCAGACAGGGGGCCTTGAGACCCAGTACTTC. Its protein product is CASSQTGGLETQYF.

J is TRBJ2-7 and V is TRBV4-3; TRBD1 matches 7 bases. The junction had 5 bases not matched to a gene; V was cut back by 0 bases and J by 6 bases. The CDR3 has 14 residues. Germline V gene lookup returns CDR1 LGHNA and CDR2 YSLEER. As DNA, the CDR3 is TGCGCCAGCAGCCAAGAAACAGGGGTGGGCGAGCAGTACTTC. Its translation is CASSQETGVGEQYF.

The chain joins TRBV29-1 to TRBJ1-1; unclear D gene. This CDR3 is built from 12 residues. Germline loops: CDR1 SQVTM, CDR2 ANQGSEA. The V end lost 7 bases, the J end lost 0 bases, and 9 bases lay between the germline ends. CDR3 amino acids: CSASNLNTEAFF. DNA of the CDR3: TGCAGCGCGTCTAATCTGAACACTGAAGCTTTCTTT.

The CDR3 coding sequence is TGCAGCGTTGAAGATGTTGGGAGAAGCTCCTACAATGAGCAGTTCTTC. Residues: CSVEDVGRSSYNEQFF. This chain joins TRBV29-1 and TRBJ2-1, with D possibly being TRBD2 (5 bases). Germline lookup yields CDR1 SQVTM and CDR2 ANQGSEA. This CDR3 spans 16 amino acids. Trimming pared 0 bases from V and 0 bases from J, leaving 12 bases between.

The chain uses TRBV5-1 and TRBJ1-2; possibly TRBD1 for D (5 bases). The germline CDR1 and CDR2 sequences are SGHRS and YFSETQ. This CDR3 is built from 14 residues. With 0 bases removed from V and 3 bases from J, the gap between germline ends came to 9 bases. The CDR3 sequence: CASSLADTYYGYTF. In DNA, the CDR3 is TGCGCCAGCAGCTTGGCGGACACCTACTATGGCTACACCTTC.

The V call is TRBV5-1, the J call TRBJ2-7, with a weak D call TRBD1 (5 bases). V lost 0 bases to trimming and J lost 4 bases, with 5 bases between them. From germline, CDR1 is SGHRS and CDR2 YFSETQ. CDR3 length: 12 amino acids. The CDR3 region is CASSLEGYEQYF. In nucleotides, the CDR3 is TGCGCCAGCAGCTTGGAGGGGTACGAGCAGTACTTC.

The chain recombines TRBV21-1 with TRBJ2-1; the DNA was not used to check the table's D call, TRBD2. TRBV21-1 is deemed a pseudogene. CDR3 length: 13 residues. This CDR3 is CASSTSGYNEQFF. The CDR3 DNA follows: TGTGCCAGCAGCACTAGCGGGTACAATGAGCAGTTCTTC.

The rearrangement links TRBV19 to TRBJ2-7, with 14 nucleotides matching TRBD2. The CDR3 is 15 residues long. V trimming: 3 bases; J trimming: 6 bases; junction bases outside the gene matches: 4. Germline-derived CDR1 and CDR2 are LNHDA and SQIVND (reference sequence). CDR3 coding DNA: TGTGCCAGTAGTATTCCGACTAGCGGGAGGGCCGAGCAGTACTTC. The encoded protein is CASSIPTSGRAEQYF.

In DNA form, the CDR3 reads TGTGCCAGCAGTGATAGCGGGACAGGGAGGACAGATACGCAGTATTTT. Its protein is CASSDSGTGRTDTQYF. The gene calls are TRBV25-1 and TRBJ2-3; D is possibly TRBD1 (9 bases). The length of the CDR3 is 16 residues. Germline CDR1 MGHDK, CDR2 SYGVNS. Trimming pared 3 bases from V and 3 bases from J, leaving 16 bases between.

This clone was found a few times. V usage is TRBV27 and J usage is TRBJ2-3, with 9 bases matching TRBD2. Germline-derived CDR1 and CDR2 are MNHEY and SMNVEV (reference sequence). CDR3 length: 17 residues. The junction had 12 bases not matched to a gene; V was cut back by 3 bases and J by 5 bases. CDR3 amino acids: CASSFLAGKWEGDTQYF. The CDR3 DNA is TGTGCCAGCAGTTTCCTAGCGGGAAAATGGGAGGGAGATACGCAGTATTTT.

About this clone: Its ends do not fully match the called genes, so a read error is possible. The chain is built from TRBV5-1 and TRBJ2-2, with 8 bases aligning to TRBD2. Germline CDR1 and CDR2: SGHRS and YFSETQ. The CDR3 runs to 15 residues. The CDR3 loop is CASSLVAGNAGELFF. CDR3 sequence (DNA): TGCGCCAGCAGCTTGGTAGCGGGGAACGCCGGGGAGCTGTTTTTT. Combining the CDR3 with reference TRBV5-1 and TRBJ2-2 gives the whole variable domain KAGVTQTPRYLIKTRGQQVTLSCSPISGHRSVSWYQQTPGQGLQFLFEYFSETQRNKGNFPGRFSGRQFSNSRSEMNVSTLELGDSALYLCASSLVAGNAGELFFGEGSRLTVL.

The chain recombines TRBV30 with TRBJ1-1, with 7 bases aligning to TRBD1. From germline, CDR1 is GTSNPN and CDR2 SVGIG (reference sequence). This CDR3 has 11 amino acids. The CDR3 DNA reads as TGTGCTGTGCAGGGGGGCACTGAAGCTTTCTTT. Amino acids: CAVQGGTEAFF.

The J gene is TRBJ2-1, the V gene TRBV5-5; 11 bases line up with TRBD2. Germline V lookup: CDR1 SGHKS, CDR2 YYEKEE (reference sequence). The length of the CDR3 is 15 residues. After removal of 4 bases from V and 9 bases from J, the junction contained 9 bases not matched to a gene. The CDR3 sequence is CASSLLAGGTGEQFF. For the CDR3, the DNA is TGTGCCAGCAGCCTGCTAGCGGGAGGCACCGGTGAGCAGTTCTTC.

V gene TRBV30 combines with J gene TRBJ1-1; D ambiguous. The CDR3 length is 13 residues. The V gene lost 2 bases and the J gene lost 4 bases, with 11 bases spanning the gap. Germline V gene sequence: CDR1 GTSNPN, CDR2 SVGIG (reference sequence). In nucleotides, the CDR3 is TGTGCCTGGAGTAACCAGCGAGCCACTGAAGCTTTCTTT. This sequence encodes CAWSNQRATEAFF.

This clone is a singleton in its sample. The chain has TRBV5-6 and TRBJ2-7; a weak D match, TRBD1 (6 bases). V was shortened by 5 bases and J by 6 bases, with 18 bases between the two germline ends. The germline V gene has CDR1 SGHDT and CDR2 YYEEEE. CDR3 size: 14 residues. CDR3 DNA: TGTGCCAGCAGTTGGGGGACAAATGTGGGCGAGCAGTACTTC. Amino acids: CASSWGTNVGEQYF.

This clone was seen only once. The chain carries TRBV6-1 and TRBJ2-4; D is perhaps TRBD1 or TRBD2 (6 bases each). This CDR3 region has 16 residues. Trimming left V 2 bases short and J 9 bases short, with 20 bases between. The germline V gene encodes CDR1 MNHNS and CDR2 SASEGT. The CDR3 nucleotides read TGTGCCAGCAGTGAATATAGGGGGGATCTAGGTAGCATTCAGTACTTC. This gives the protein CASSEYRGDLGSIQYF.

The rearrangement links TRBV7-3 to TRBJ2-7, with D perhaps being TRBD1 or TRBD2 (5 bases each). V was shortened by 1 base and J by 1 base, with 14 bases between the two germline ends. Per germline, CDR1 SGHTA and CDR2 FQGTGA. The CDR3 consists of 16 residues. The CDR3 reads CASSLRDRGVSYEQYF. The CDR3 coding sequence is TGTGCCAGCAGCTTAAGGGATCGGGGCGTATCCTACGAGCAGTACTTC.

CDR3 DNA sequence: TGTGCCAGCAAACCTGGAGCTAATCGGGTGGATACGCAGTATTTT. This sequence encodes CASKPGANRVDTQYF. The chain carries TRBV2 and TRBJ2-3; D call uncertain. The CDR3 loop spans 15 amino acids. With 7 bases removed from V and 6 bases from J, the gap between germline ends came to 20 bases. From germline, CDR1 is SNHLY and CDR2 FYNNEI.

The chain is built from TRBV7-9 and TRBJ2-7; D ambiguous. This CDR3 is built from 12 residues. Trimming left V 5 bases short and J 4 bases short, with 9 bases between. Germline assignment: CDR1 SEHNR and CDR2 FQNEAQ (reference sequence). This CDR3 reads CASSDIWYEQYF. The CDR3 DNA reads TGTGCCAGCAGCGACATATGGTACGAGCAGTACTTC.

In this sample, this clone turned up a few times. This CDR3 is CASSVTGGADEKLFF. In DNA form, the CDR3 reads TGTGCCAGCAGCGTAACAGGGGGCGCGGATGAAAAACTGTTTTTT. The chain recombines TRBV5-6 with TRBJ1-4; TRBD1 matches 9 bases. J gave up 6 bases and V 4 bases, and 7 bases lay outside the gene matches. The germline CDR1 and CDR2 sequences are SGHDT and YYEEEE. This CDR3 region has 15 residues.

This rearrangement joins TRBV7-2 to TRBJ2-5, with D possibly being TRBD1 (7 bases). Germline values: CDR1 SGHTA, CDR2 FQGNSA. V dropped 1 base and J dropped 1 base, with 13 bases sitting between them. CDR3 length: 16 amino acids. DNA of the CDR3: TGTGCCAGCAGCTTAGTGGCAGGGGGGAGCCAAGAGACCCAGTACTTC. Protein: CASSLVAGGSQETQYF. The full variable domain, its missing parts supplied by reference TRBV7-2 and TRBJ2-5, is GAGVSQSPSNKVTEKGKDVELRCDPISGHTALYWYRQSLGQGLEFLIYFQGNSAPDKSGLPSDRFSAERTGGSVSTLTIQRTQQEDSAVYLCASSLVAGGSQETQYFGPGTRLLVL.